A single sample is the source of the 23 T cell receptor beta chains below, sequenced in a study of radiation and T cells in renal cell carcinoma. Using immunoSEQ multiplex PCR, the repertoire was profiled, and TCRdb retains in-frame clones only, with some absent. Here the sample spans about 170,000 clones, 88% being singletons. Time point of the sample: blood 4 weeks post-SBRT, at nephrectomy. The treatment is: 15 Gy SBRT to primary tumor, nephrectomy 4 weeks later. Here the sequenced sample was blood, taken from a patient whose treatment included radiotherapy and nephrectomy. These receptors all come from a woman aged 45-65 years with renal cell carcinoma.

This clone was counted a single time. For the CDR3, the DNA is TGTGCCAGCATAAAAGACCAGGGGAGGGTAGATGGCTACACCTTC. Translation gives CASIKDQGRVDGYTF. The gene calls are TRBV2 and TRBJ1-2, with D possibly being TRBD1 (6 bases). In germline, CDR1 is SNHLY, CDR2 FYNNEI. This CDR3 region has 15 residues. V lost 7 bases and J lost 6, with 21 bases in between.

This rearrangement joins TRBV7-2 to TRBJ2-7, with D perhaps matching TRBD1 (6 bases). Trimming stripped 4 bases from V and 4 bases from J, with 14 bases between. From germline, CDR1 is SGHTA and CDR2 FQGNSA. The CDR3 contains 14 residues. The chain's CDR3 is CASSSGHSIYEQYF. CDR3 sequence (DNA): TGTGCCAGCAGCTCGGGACACTCGATTTACGAGCAGTACTTC. Full variable domain (rest looked up from reference TRBV7-2 and TRBJ2-7): GAGVSQSPSNKVTEKGKDVELRCDPISGHTALYWYRQSLGQGLEFLIYFQGNSAPDKSGLPSDRFSAERTGGSVSTLTIQRTQQEDSAVYLCASSSGHSIYEQYFGPGTRLTVT.

This clone has more than one count but fewer than ten. V and J are TRBV7-2 and TRBJ2-2, with D uncertain. The CDR3 sequence is 13 residues long. Per germline, CDR1 SGHTA and CDR2 FQGNSA. V lost 7 bases and J 7 bases, leaving 13 bases between the germline ends. The CDR3 bases are TGTGCCAGCACCCTCCCGCCTGTCGGGGAGCTGTTTTTT. This encodes CASTLPPVGELFF.

The gene calls are TRBV7-2 and TRBJ1-3, with a weak D call TRBD1 (5 bases). This CDR3 comprises 17 residues. Looked up from germline, CDR1 is SGHTA and CDR2 is FQGNSA. V was trimmed by 5 bases and J by 0 bases, leaving 17 bases between them. CDR3 nucleotide sequence: TGTGCCAGCAGCCCCTCCGGGGCAGGGCACTCTGGAAACACCATATATTTT. It translates to CASSPSGAGHSGNTIYF. The variable domain in full, completed from reference TRBV7-2 and TRBJ1-3, reads GAGVSQSPSNKVTEKGKDVELRCDPISGHTALYWYRQSLGQGLEFLIYFQGNSAPDKSGLPSDRFSAERTGGSVSTLTIQRTQQEDSAVYLCASSPSGAGHSGNTIYFGEGSWLTVV.

V usage is TRBV7-2 and J usage is TRBJ2-1; no clear D. The CDR3 contains 12 residues. From germline, CDR1 is SGHTA and CDR2 FQGNSA. V lost 1 base and J lost 9, with 7 bases in between. The chain's CDR3 is CASSLVSFEQFF. The CDR3 bases are TGTGCCAGCAGCTTAGTGAGCTTTGAGCAGTTCTTC.

This chain links TRBV29-1 with TRBJ2-6, with 7 bases lining up with TRBD1. The V gene end was trimmed by 2 bases and the J gene end by 0 bases; junction bases not matched to a gene: 4. Germline V gene lookup returns CDR1 SQVTM and CDR2 ANQGSEA. The CDR3 is 16 residues long. CDR3: CSVETGVLSGANVLTF. The CDR3 nucleotides read TGCAGCGTTGAAACAGGGGTGCTCTCTGGGGCCAACGTCCTGACTTTC.

The chain links TRBV5-5 to TRBJ1-3, with D possibly TRBD1 on 5 matching bases. Germline V CDR1 and CDR2: SGHKS, YYEKEE (reference sequence). CDR3 size: 17 residues. The V and J ends lost 0 bases and 4 bases respectively, with 17 bases between them. CDR3 sequence (DNA): TGTGCCAGCAGCTTGGCCGGGGCAGCCCGAGGGGGAAACACCATATATTTT. Its translation is CASSLAGAARGGNTIYF. Looking up the rest from reference TRBV5-5 and TRBJ1-3 gives the full variable domain: DAGVTQSPTHLIKTRGQQVTLRCSPISGHKSVSWYQQVLGQGPQFIFQYYEKEERGRGNFPDRFSARQFPNYSSELNVNALLLGDSALYLCASSLAGAARGGNTIYFGEGSWLTVV.

V and J are TRBV10-1 and TRBJ1-5; the D is unclear. The CDR3 length is 16 residues. In germline, CDR1 is WNHNN, CDR2 SYGVQD (reference sequence). With 4 bases removed from V and 1 base from J, the gap between germline ends came to 14 bases. The CDR3 sequence is CASSARGCGSNQPQHF. The CDR3 bases are TGCGCCAGCAGTGCGCGGGGTTGTGGGAGCAATCAGCCCCAGCATTTT.

The chain links TRBV5-1 to TRBJ1-6; no definite D call. This CDR3 is built from 16 residues. V shed 0 bases and J shed 0 bases, with 7 bases lying between them. The V gene's germline CDR1 is SGHRS and CDR2 YFSETQ. The CDR3 DNA follows: TGCGCCAGCAGCTTGGAGGCGGGCTCCTATAATTCACCCCTCCACTTT. It is translated as CASSLEAGSYNSPLHF.

This chain uses TRBV6-5 with TRBJ1-2; unclear D gene. The CDR3 is 13 amino acids. V lost 3 bases, J lost 2 bases, and 7 bases lay in between. Germline V gives CDR1 MNHEY, CDR2 SVGAGI. The CDR3 reads CASSYSGNYGYTF. The CDR3 bases are TGTGCCAGCAGTTATAGCGGAAACTATGGCTACACCTTC.

The chain uses TRBV2 and TRBJ2-5; 8 bases agree with TRBD2. Unmatched junction bases numbered 2, after V lost 3 bases and J lost 2 bases. This CDR3 is 14 amino acids long. CDR1 is SNHLY, CDR2 FYNNEI, per germline. The CDR3 loop reads CASSEGLVQETQYF. The CDR3 coding sequence is TGTGCCAGCAGTGAGGGACTAGTTCAAGAGACCCAGTACTTC.

The chain joins TRBV27 to TRBJ1-2; D is ambiguous. The CDR3 contains 12 residues. Germline values: CDR1 MNHEY, CDR2 SMNVEV (reference sequence). Deletions cut 3 bases from V and 8 bases from J, with 10 bases between. Here the CDR3 DNA reads TGTGCCAGCAGTTTTGGGAGCTGGGGCTACACCTTC. Translated: CASSFGSWGYTF.

This chain connects TRBV19 to TRBJ1-2, with no clear D. The CDR3 sequence is 12 residues long. V lost 5 bases to trimming and J lost 5 bases, with 9 bases between them. Per the germline V gene, CDR1 is LNHDA and CDR2 is SQIVND (reference sequence). The CDR3 nucleotides read TGTGCCAGTAGTTTAGGAGAGTATGGCTACACCTTC. Amino acid sequence: CASSLGEYGYTF.

This clone has a handful of counts. The chain carries TRBV29-1 and TRBJ1-2; D is uncertain. The CDR3 has 13 residues. The germline V gene encodes CDR1 SQVTM and CDR2 ANQGSEA. V shed 5 bases and J shed 2 bases, with 12 bases lying between them. The CDR3 spells CSVIKNNNYGYTF. The CDR3 nucleotides are TGCAGCGTTATAAAGAATAACAACTATGGCTACACCTTC. The full variable domain, with the rest looked up from reference TRBV29-1 and TRBJ1-2, is SAVISQKPSRDICQRGTSLTIQCQVDSQVTMMFWYRQQPGQSLTLIATANQGSEATYESGFVIDKFPISRPNLTFSTLTVSNMSPEDSSIYLCSVIKNNNYGYTFGSGTRLTVV.

The chain uses TRBV19 and TRBJ1-2; TRBD1 might be the D (5 bases). The CDR3 has 13 amino acids. The V end lost 3 bases, the J end lost 6 bases, and 11 bases lay between the germline ends. Germline V CDR1 and CDR2: LNHDA, SQIVND (reference sequence). CDR3 loop: CASSMSGKDGYTF. The CDR3 nucleotides read TGTGCCAGTAGTATGTCAGGGAAGGATGGCTACACCTTC.

V is TRBV6-1 and J is TRBJ2-7, with D hard to call. The germline V and J ends were trimmed by 2 bases and 2 bases, with 7 bases remaining between them. This CDR3 is 13 amino acids long. Germline CDR1 MNHNS, CDR2 SASEGT. The CDR3 coding sequence is TGTGCCAGCAGTGAATCGGCACCCTACGAGCAGTACTTC. Its protein is CASSESAPYEQYF.

The V gene is TRBV12-5, the J gene TRBJ1-1; unclear D gene. V lost 3 bases, J lost 2 bases, and 7 bases lay in between. The CDR3 totals 13 residues. Germline V gene lookup returns CDR1 LGHNT and CDR2 FRNRAP. The CDR3 is CASGFVANTEAFF. The CDR3 nucleotides read TGTGCTAGTGGTTTCGTAGCCAACACTGAAGCTTTCTTT.

This chain uses TRBV9 with TRBJ2-7; D is tentatively TRBD1 or TRBD2 (6 bases each). Germline V gene data show CDR1 as SGDLS and CDR2 as YYNGEE. The germline V and J ends were trimmed by 0 bases and 5 bases, with 12 bases remaining between them. The CDR3 spans 14 residues. In nucleotides, the CDR3 is TGTGCCAGCAGCGTAGGGGGGGCAGTGGACGAGCAGTACTTC. Amino acid sequence: CASSVGGAVDEQYF.

V is TRBV4-1 and J is TRBJ2-3; 10 bases match TRBD2. Germline trimming cut 5 bases from V and 6 bases from J; bases unmatched to any gene: 8. CDR1 and CDR2 (germline): MGHRA, YSYEKL. This CDR3 has 15 residues. CDR3 sequence: CASSSQLAGLDTQYF. The CDR3 coding sequence is TGCGCCAGCAGCTCCCAACTAGCGGGGTTGGATACGCAGTATTTT.

This clone was counted once. The genes are TRBV9 and TRBJ2-5; 7 bases match TRBD1. Germline V lookup: CDR1 SGDLS, CDR2 YYNGEE. The CDR3 consists of 15 residues. The V and J ends lost 0 bases and 2 bases, in that order; junction bases with no gene match: 4. The CDR3, as DNA: TGTGCCAGCAGCGTAGAGGGGGCGATTCAAGAGACCCAGTACTTC. Encoded protein: CASSVEGAIQETQYF.

This clone has more than one count but fewer than ten. The identical CDR3 is also encoded by other nucleotide sequences in the sample. This chain joins TRBV5-1 and TRBJ1-3; D remains ambiguous. V lost 0 bases to trimming and J lost 0 bases, with 7 bases between them. The CDR3 is 15 amino acids. Germline V gene lookup returns CDR1 SGHRS and CDR2 YFSETQ. The CDR3 spells CASSLGGNSGNTIYF. CDR3 bases: TGCGCCAGCAGCTTGGGTGGGAACTCTGGAAACACCATATATTTT.

The chain combines TRBV5-1 with TRBJ1-2; possible D gene TRBD1, 5 bases. Trimming shortened V by 3 bases and J by 4 bases, and 19 bases separated the two germline ends. Germline CDR1 and CDR2: SGHRS and YFSETQ. The CDR3 sequence is 16 residues long. The CDR3 DNA sequence: TGCGCCAGCAGCTGGGGCCCCCCGGGACCGAGCTATGGCTACACCTTC. Translation gives CASSWGPPGPSYGYTF.

Written as DNA, the CDR3 is TGTGCCTGGAGCGGGCAGGCATTCCTCGAGCAGTACTTC. It is translated as CAWSGQAFLEQYF. This rearrangement joins TRBV30 to TRBJ2-7; D call uncertain. Germline V lookup: CDR1 GTSNPN, CDR2 SVGIG (reference sequence). V was pared by 3 bases and J by 6 bases, with 15 bases between. This CDR3 is 13 amino acids long.